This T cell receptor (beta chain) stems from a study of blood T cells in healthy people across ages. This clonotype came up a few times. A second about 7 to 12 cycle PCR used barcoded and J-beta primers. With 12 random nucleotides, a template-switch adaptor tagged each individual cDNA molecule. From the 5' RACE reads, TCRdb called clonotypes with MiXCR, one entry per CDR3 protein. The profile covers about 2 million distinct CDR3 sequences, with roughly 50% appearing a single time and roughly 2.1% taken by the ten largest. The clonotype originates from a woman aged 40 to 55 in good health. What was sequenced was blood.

CDR3 in DNA: TGTGCCAGCAGCTTAGACGCGGGGTTTAACTATGGCTACACCTTC. Translation gives CASSLDAGFNYGYTF. V usage is TRBV7-9 and J usage is TRBJ1-2; unclear D gene. Trimming took 1 base from V and 1 from J, leaving 10 bases between them. The CDR3 extends over 15 amino acids. The germline gives CDR1 SEHNR, CDR2 FQNEAQ (reference sequence). Combining the CDR3 with reference TRBV7-9 and TRBJ1-2 gives the whole variable domain DTGVSQNPRHKITKRGQNVTFRCDPISEHNRLYWYRQTLGQGPEFLTYFQNEAQLEKSRLLSDRFSAERPKGSFSTLEIQRTEQGDSAMYLCASSLDAGFNYGYTFGSGTRLTVV.